These 32 T cell receptor beta chains were sequenced from one sample in a study of identifying expanded T cells in peripheral blood (dated by TCRdb to between 2018 and 2020). The protocol used for the library was the immunoSEQ multiplex PCR assay. TCRdb re-hosts the immuneACCESS table, in-frame sequences only. Its copies lack some clones; in the studies checked, an unresolved V gene accounts for under half of them, and the cause for the rest is not known. This sample comprises around 84,000 clones, around 90% of them detected only once. About 7% of the sample is in the top ten clones. The specimen sequenced was blood. The receptors originated from a person between 18 and 69 years old in good health.

The rearrangement uses TRBV7-9 and TRBJ2-3; 13 nucleotides line up with TRBD2. The CDR3 loop spans 16 amino acids. After removal of 5 bases from V and 6 bases from J, the junction contained 8 bases not matched to a gene. Germline lookup yields CDR1 SEHNR and CDR2 FQNEAQ (reference sequence). Here the CDR3 DNA reads TGTGCCAGCAGCCTGAGGACTAGCGGGAGCGATGATACGCAGTATTTT. Residues: CASSLRTSGSDDTQYF.

The V call is TRBV5-6, the J call TRBJ1-1; weak D call: TRBD1 (6 bases). The germline V gene encodes CDR1 SGHDT and CDR2 YYEEEE. With 4 bases removed from V and 2 bases from J, the gap between germline ends came to 18 bases. The CDR3 is 16 amino acids. The CDR3 DNA reads as TGTGCCAGCAGCGAGGTGGGGGCGCGCATCAACACTGAAGCTTTCTTT. Its translation is CASSEVGARINTEAFF.

V and J are TRBV18 and TRBJ2-5, with unresolved D. V was shortened by 3 bases and J by 3 bases, with 2 bases between the two germline ends. This CDR3 contains 11 residues. Germline assignment: CDR1 KGHSH and CDR2 LQKENI. CDR3 region: CASSPEETQYF. The DNA for the CDR3 is TGTGCCAGCTCACCCGAAGAGACCCAGTACTTC.

This clone was picked up one time. The V call is TRBV5-1, the J call TRBJ2-1; D not resolved. V dropped 0 bases and J dropped 3 bases, with 7 bases sitting between them. Germline values: CDR1 SGHRS, CDR2 YFSETQ. The CDR3 is made up of 14 amino acids. In DNA form, the CDR3 reads TGCGCCAGCAGCTTGGCCGCAGTCTACAATGAGCAGTTCTTC. It yields the protein CASSLAAVYNEQFF.

This clone was seen just once. The rearrangement uses TRBV30 and TRBJ1-1; possibly TRBD1 for D (6 bases). The V gene's germline CDR1 is GTSNPN and CDR2 SVGIG (reference sequence). This CDR3 contains 13 residues. Trimming stripped 5 bases from V and 1 base from J, with 11 bases between. In nucleotides, the CDR3 is TGTGCCTGGCAAAAGGGGGGGAACACTGAAGCTTTCTTT. Its translation is CAWQKGGNTEAFF.

In this sample, this clone turned up once. The V call is TRBV5-5, the J call TRBJ2-7; unclear D gene. Trimming stripped 2 bases from V and 3 bases from J, with 9 bases between. Germline lookup yields CDR1 SGHKS and CDR2 YYEKEE (reference sequence). The CDR3 sequence is 13 residues long. The CDR3, as DNA: TGTGCCAGCAGCTTAGGGCCCATCTACGAGCAGTACTTC. Translating gives CASSLGPIYEQYF.

The rearrangement links TRBV15 to TRBJ1-2; the match to TRBD1 covers 9 bases. J lost 6 bases, V lost 2 bases, and 13 bases had no gene match. This CDR3 has 17 amino acids. From germline, CDR1 is LNHNV and CDR2 YYDKDF (reference sequence). The CDR3 protein is CATSRKTGQGTGNGYTF. The CDR3 DNA sequence: TGTGCCACCAGCAGAAAGACCGGACAGGGGACAGGCAATGGCTACACCTTC.

The chain recombines TRBV11-2 with TRBJ1-6, with D unclear. This CDR3 comprises 12 residues. Germline V gene lookup returns CDR1 SGHAT and CDR2 FQNNGV. Trimming shortened V by 2 bases and J by 8 bases, and 4 bases separated the two germline ends. DNA for the CDR3: TGTGCCAGCAGCTTACAAGATTCACCCCTCCACTTT. This encodes CASSLQDSPLHF.

The V and J genes are TRBV4-3 and TRBJ1-1; 7 bases map to TRBD1. After removal of 3 bases from V and 0 bases from J, the junction contained 4 bases not matched to a gene. The length of the CDR3 is 15 residues. Germline CDR1 and CDR2: LGHNA and YSLEER. The CDR3 DNA reads as TGCGCCAGCAGCCAGAATCAGGGGGTGAACACTGAAGCTTTCTTT. This encodes CASSQNQGVNTEAFF.

The gene calls are TRBV4-1 and TRBJ1-2; 8 nucleotides line up with TRBD1. V shed 1 base, J shed 4 bases, and the junction held 14 bases outside the gene matches. This CDR3 comprises 18 residues. Germline CDR1 and CDR2: MGHRA and YSYEKL. The CDR3 loop reads CASSQARGTGWASYGYTF. DNA for the CDR3: TGCGCCAGCAGCCAAGCCCGGGGGACAGGCTGGGCCTCCTATGGCTACACCTTC.

The chain combines TRBV6-1 with TRBJ2-7, with TRBD2 identical over 9 bases. Germline V gives CDR1 MNHNS, CDR2 SASEGT. The trim removed 7 bases at V and 7 bases at J, leaving 11 bases unmatched. This CDR3 comprises 14 residues. The CDR3 reads CASTRLAVPGEQYF. The CDR3 DNA reads TGTGCCAGCACCAGACTAGCGGTACCTGGGGAGCAGTACTTC.

The chain has TRBV27 and TRBJ2-2; 9 bases line up with TRBD2. Per the germline V gene, CDR1 is MNHEY and CDR2 is SMNVEV (reference sequence). Trimming cost V 6 bases and J 2 bases; bases outside gene matches: 10. The CDR3 spans 17 residues. The chain's CDR3 is CASRVELAGPNTGELFF. DNA for the CDR3: TGTGCCAGCAGGGTGGAACTAGCGGGCCCTAACACCGGGGAGCTGTTTTTT.

The genes are TRBV15 and TRBJ1-3; D is ambiguous. Germline lookup yields CDR1 LNHNV and CDR2 YYDKDF (reference sequence). The V end was cut by 3 bases, the J end by 6 bases, with 15 bases between. CDR3 length: 15 residues. This chain's CDR3 is CATSSDRTAKNTIYF. In nucleotides, the CDR3 is TGTGCCACCAGCAGCGATAGGACGGCGAAAAACACCATATATTTT.

This clone was recorded once. The chain links TRBV4-2 to TRBJ1-2; D gene ambiguous. This CDR3 comprises 18 residues. V lost 0 bases to trimming and J lost 0 bases, with 17 bases between them. Germline-derived CDR1 and CDR2 are LGHNA and YNFKEQ. This CDR3 is CASSQDGVSLLPNYGYTF. CDR3 DNA: TGTGCCAGCAGCCAAGATGGGGTCAGTTTATTACCTAACTATGGCTACACCTTC.

This chain joins TRBV5-6 and TRBJ2-2, with D maybe TRBD2 (6 bases). The CDR3 has 15 residues. Germline values: CDR1 SGHDT, CDR2 YYEEEE. The V and J ends lost 2 bases and 4 bases respectively, with 12 bases between them. CDR3 in amino acids: CASSLGGVRTGELFF. The CDR3 nucleotides read TGTGCCAGCAGCTTAGGCGGGGTTCGCACCGGGGAGCTGTTTTTT.

This rearrangement joins TRBV19 to TRBJ2-6, with a tentative D call TRBD1 (5 bases). The CDR3 is made up of 18 amino acids. CDR1 is LNHDA and CDR2 is SQIVND in the germline V gene (reference sequence). The V gene lost 7 bases and the J gene lost 0 bases, with 19 bases spanning the gap. The CDR3 sequence is CASKDSVGAFSGANVLTF. Here the CDR3 DNA reads TGTGCCAGTAAAGACAGTGTGGGCGCTTTCTCTGGGGCCAACGTCCTGACTTTC.

The CDR3 here is CSVEKASFYGYTF. The CDR3, as DNA: TGCAGCGTTGAAAAGGCGAGTTTCTATGGCTACACCTTC. The chain combines TRBV29-1 with TRBJ1-2; D ambiguous. The V and J ends lost 2 bases and 4 bases respectively, with 11 bases between them. This CDR3 has 13 amino acids. The germline CDR1 and CDR2 sequences are SQVTM and ANQGSEA.

The V call is TRBV6-1, the J call TRBJ2-1; TRBD2 matches 8 bases. The germline V gene encodes CDR1 MNHNS and CDR2 SASEGT. This CDR3 is built from 15 residues. V was clipped by 5 bases and J by 7 bases; unmatched bases: 10. Written as DNA, the CDR3 is TGTGCCAGCAGTCGGACAGCGGGAGCCCTTAATGAGCAGTTCTTC. As protein: CASSRTAGALNEQFF.

The J gene is TRBJ2-7, the V gene TRBV6-5, with D perhaps TRBD2 (6 bases). The V and J ends lost 4 bases and 6 bases respectively, with 13 bases between them. The CDR3 consists of 13 residues. The germline V gene encodes CDR1 MNHEY and CDR2 SVGAGI. The CDR3 DNA sequence: TGTGCCAGCAGTTTCCGACTAGATGGCGAGCAGTACTTC. This encodes CASSFRLDGEQYF.

This clone was observed a single time. The rearrangement uses TRBV5-1 and TRBJ2-3; possibly TRBD2 for D (5 bases). V lost 3 bases and J 6 bases, leaving 11 bases between the germline ends. CDR1 and CDR2 (germline): SGHRS, YFSETQ. There are 13 residues in the CDR3. As DNA, the CDR3 is TGCGCCAGCAGCTCGAATGTAGCGGATACGCAGTATTTT. Translation gives CASSSNVADTQYF.

This clone appeared a few times. The chain has TRBV7-2 and TRBJ2-3; 10 nucleotides agree with TRBD2. Germline CDR1 SGHTA, CDR2 FQGNSA. This CDR3 spans 18 amino acids. V lost 1 base, J lost 1 base, and 8 bases stayed unmatched. The CDR3 DNA reads TGTGCCAGCAGCTTAGAATCTAGCGGGAGTGCAGGCACAGATACGCAGTATTTT. Translated: CASSLESSGSAGTDTQYF.

The chain uses TRBV7-9 and TRBJ1-4; D ambiguous. The germline V gene has CDR1 SEHNR and CDR2 FQNEAQ (reference sequence). The CDR3 runs 15 residues. V lost 5 bases, J lost 3 bases, and 13 bases lay in between. The CDR3 is CASSRNSLANEKLFF. In nucleotides, the CDR3 is TGTGCCAGCAGCCGGAACAGTCTCGCTAATGAAAAACTGTTTTTT.

The chain joins TRBV9 to TRBJ2-1, with 7 bases identical to TRBD1. V shed 0 bases and J 6 bases; nucleotides not matched to a gene: 12. This CDR3 spans 17 amino acids. Germline lookup yields CDR1 SGDLS and CDR2 YYNGEE. The CDR3 is CASSVGFVGTAFNEQFF. CDR3 bases: TGTGCCAGCAGCGTAGGGTTCGTCGGGACAGCCTTCAATGAGCAGTTCTTC.

The genes are TRBV5-1 and TRBJ2-5, with D possibly being TRBD1 or TRBD2 (6 bases each). CDR1 is SGHRS, CDR2 YFSETQ, per germline. Trimming took off 1 base at V and 5 bases at J, with 18 bases between the two ends. The CDR3 is 16 residues long. DNA for the CDR3: TGCGCCAGCAGCTTGAGGTTGAGAGGGGGGCGGGAGACCCAGTACTTC. It translates to CASSLRLRGGRETQYF. The variable domain in full, with the rest retrieved from reference TRBV5-1 and TRBJ2-5, is KAGVTQTPRYLIKTRGQQVTLSCSPISGHRSVSWYQQTPGQGLQFLFEYFSETQRNKGNFPGRFSGRQFSNSRSEMNVSTLELGDSALYLCASSLRLRGGRETQYFGPGTRLLVL.

This chain links TRBV30 with TRBJ1-4; D is uncertain. This CDR3 contains 13 residues. Trimming pared 4 bases from V and 0 bases from J, leaving 6 bases between. Germline CDR1 reads GTSNPN; CDR2 reads SVGIG (reference sequence). CDR3 protein: CAWNRATNEKLFF. The CDR3 nucleotides read TGTGCCTGGAATAGAGCAACTAATGAAAAACTGTTTTTT. The whole variable domain, filled in from reference TRBV30 and TRBJ1-4, reads SQTIHQWPATLVQPVGSPLSLECTVEGTSNPNLYWYRQAAGRGLQLLFYSVGIGQISSEVPQNLSASRPQDRQFILSSKKLLLSDSGFYLCAWNRATNEKLFFGSGTQLSVL.

The rearrangement joins TRBV5-6 to TRBJ2-5, with TRBD2 matching over 8 bases. Germline assignment: CDR1 SGHDT and CDR2 YYEEEE. The CDR3 extends over 15 amino acids. V lost 1 base to trimming and J lost 7 bases; unmatched junction nucleotides: 9. CDR3 region: CASSLSGGPKGTQYF. The CDR3 coding sequence is TGTGCCAGCAGCTTGTCGGGAGGGCCCAAAGGGACCCAGTACTTC.

V usage is TRBV15 and J usage is TRBJ1-5, with 7 bases identical to TRBD1. Germline V lookup: CDR1 LNHNV, CDR2 YYDKDF (reference sequence). The trim removed 0 bases at V and 4 bases at J, leaving 0 bases unmatched. The CDR3 length is 14 residues. CDR3 in DNA: TGTGCCACCAGCAGAGAGGACAGGAATCAGCCCCAGCATTTT. This encodes CATSREDRNQPQHF.

The chain carries TRBV5-1 and TRBJ1-1; TRBD1 matches 7 bases. CDR1 SGHRS and CDR2 YFSETQ come from the germline V gene. Trimming at V came to 0 bases and at J to 3 bases, leaving 5 bases not matched to a gene. The CDR3 covers 15 residues. The CDR3 loop reads CASSLDGRGYTEAFF. The CDR3 region has the DNA TGCGCCAGCAGCTTGGACGGCAGGGGGTACACTGAAGCTTTCTTT.

The chain combines TRBV30 with TRBJ1-1; the D is unclear. V was trimmed by 0 bases and J by 12 bases, leaving 11 bases between them. Per the germline V gene, CDR1 is GTSNPN and CDR2 is SVGIG (reference sequence). The CDR3 spans 11 residues. The CDR3 DNA follows: TGTGCCTGGAGTGTAAAGGTGGGGACTTTCTTT. It encodes CAWSVKVGTFF.

The chain combines TRBV2 with TRBJ2-2; D is uncertain. V shed 5 bases and J shed 6 bases, with 7 bases lying between them. Germline V gene sequence: CDR1 SNHLY, CDR2 FYNNEI. CDR3 length: 12 amino acids. The CDR3 sequence: CASSKHPGELFF. The CDR3 DNA sequence: TGTGCCAGCAGTAAACATCCCGGGGAGCTGTTTTTT.

The chain links TRBV2 to TRBJ2-1; the D is unclear. The CDR3 runs 13 residues. Germline CDR1 SNHLY, CDR2 FYNNEI. Between the trimmed V and J ends, which lost 6 bases and 4 bases, there was a span of 10 bases. Written as DNA, the CDR3 is TGTGCCAGCAGCCCCACTCGATACAATGAGCAGTTCTTC. The encoded protein is CASSPTRYNEQFF.

V is TRBV19 and J is TRBJ1-4, with TRBD1 matching over 11 bases. The V segment lost 6 bases and the J segment 0 bases; nucleotides outside the gene matches: 3. CDR1 and CDR2 (germline): LNHDA, SQIVND (reference sequence). The CDR3 covers 16 residues. The CDR3 DNA is TGTGCCAGTAGAAGGACAGGGGGCTCAACTAATGAAAAACTGTTTTTT. This translates into CASRRTGGSTNEKLFF.